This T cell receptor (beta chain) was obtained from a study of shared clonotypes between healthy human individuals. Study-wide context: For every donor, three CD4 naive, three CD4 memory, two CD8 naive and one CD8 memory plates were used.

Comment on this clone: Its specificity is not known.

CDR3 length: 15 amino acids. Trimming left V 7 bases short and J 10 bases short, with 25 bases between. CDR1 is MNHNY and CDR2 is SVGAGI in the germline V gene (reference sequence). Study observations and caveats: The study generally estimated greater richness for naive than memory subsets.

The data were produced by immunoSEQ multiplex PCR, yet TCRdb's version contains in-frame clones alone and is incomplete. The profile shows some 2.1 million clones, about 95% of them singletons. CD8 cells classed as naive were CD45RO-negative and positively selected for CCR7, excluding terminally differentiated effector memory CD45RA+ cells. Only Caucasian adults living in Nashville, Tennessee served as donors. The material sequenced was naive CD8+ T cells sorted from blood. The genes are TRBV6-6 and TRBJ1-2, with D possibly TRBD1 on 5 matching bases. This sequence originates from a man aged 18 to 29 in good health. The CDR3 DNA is TGTGCCAGCACCCCTATTCTCGGGGACTCTCGTCTCTACACCTTC. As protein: CASTPILGDSRLYTF.